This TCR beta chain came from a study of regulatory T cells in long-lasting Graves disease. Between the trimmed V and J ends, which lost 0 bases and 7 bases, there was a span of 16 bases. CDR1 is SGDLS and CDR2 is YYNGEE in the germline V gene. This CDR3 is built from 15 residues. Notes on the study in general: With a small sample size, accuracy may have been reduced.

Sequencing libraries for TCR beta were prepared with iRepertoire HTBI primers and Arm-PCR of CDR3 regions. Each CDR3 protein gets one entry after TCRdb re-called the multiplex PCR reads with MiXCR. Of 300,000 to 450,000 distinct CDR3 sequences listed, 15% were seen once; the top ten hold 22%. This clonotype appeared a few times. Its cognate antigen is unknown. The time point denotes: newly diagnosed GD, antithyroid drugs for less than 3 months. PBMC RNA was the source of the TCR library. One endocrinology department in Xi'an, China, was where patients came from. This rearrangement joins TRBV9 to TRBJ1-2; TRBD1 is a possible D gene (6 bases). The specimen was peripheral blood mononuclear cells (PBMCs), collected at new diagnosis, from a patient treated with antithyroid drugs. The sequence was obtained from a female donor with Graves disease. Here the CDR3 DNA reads TGTGCCAGCAGCGTAGGGGTTATGGGGGCGGGTGGCTACACCTTC. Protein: CASSVGVMGAGGYTF. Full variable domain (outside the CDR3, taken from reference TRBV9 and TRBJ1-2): DSGVTQTPKHLITATGQRVTLRCSPRSGDLSVYWYQQSLDQGLQFLIQYYNGEERAKGNILERFSAQQFPDLHSELNLSSLELGDSALYFCASSVGVMGAGGYTFGSGTRLTVV.